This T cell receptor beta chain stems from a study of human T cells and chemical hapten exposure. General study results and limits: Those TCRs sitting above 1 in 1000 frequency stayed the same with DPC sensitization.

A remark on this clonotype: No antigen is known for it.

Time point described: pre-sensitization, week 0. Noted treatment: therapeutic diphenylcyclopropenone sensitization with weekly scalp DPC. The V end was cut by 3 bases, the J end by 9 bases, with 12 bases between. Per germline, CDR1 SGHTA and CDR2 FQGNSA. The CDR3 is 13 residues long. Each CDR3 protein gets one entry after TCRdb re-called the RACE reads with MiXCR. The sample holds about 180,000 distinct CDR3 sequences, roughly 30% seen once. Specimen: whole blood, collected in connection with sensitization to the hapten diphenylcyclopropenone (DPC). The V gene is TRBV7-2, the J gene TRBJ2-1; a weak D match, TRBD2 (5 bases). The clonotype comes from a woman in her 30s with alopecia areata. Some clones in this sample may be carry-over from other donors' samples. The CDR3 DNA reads TGTGCCAGCAGCTTCACTACGGCGGGTGAGCAGTTCTTC. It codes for CASSFTTAGEQFF.